This entry lists 3 T cell receptor beta chains sequenced from one sample in a study of glioma-infiltrating T cells after dendritic cell vaccination. Repertoires were generated with immunoSEQ multiplex PCR, while TCRdb's copy carries only in-frame clones and drops some. Seen here are around 96,000 clones, 79% observed once, and the top ten hold around 5.4%. The input for sequencing was blood, taken before dendritic cell vaccination. These receptors came from a human donor with glioblastoma.

The chain couples TRBV27 to TRBJ1-2; unclear D gene. CDR1 is MNHEY and CDR2 is SMNVEV in the germline V gene (reference sequence). The CDR3 runs to 15 residues. The CDR3 DNA reads as TGTACGCATTTTCAAGCAGGCCATACTAACTATGGCTACACCTTC. It specifies CTHFQAGHTNYGYTF.

The V gene is TRBV28, the J gene TRBJ2-3; maybe TRBD1 (6 bases). The V and J ends lost 5 bases and 6 bases respectively, with 15 bases between them. CDR3 length: 14 amino acids. Looked up from germline, CDR1 is MDHEN and CDR2 is SYDVKM. This CDR3 is CASSDTGWSDTQYF. The CDR3 bases are TGTGCCAGCAGTGACACAGGGTGGTCGGATACGCAGTATTTT.

The rearrangement uses TRBV23-1 and TRBJ1-2; 9 bases map to TRBD1. TRBV23-1 is treated as an ORF (open reading frame) with a function not yet certain. The CDR3 spans 19 residues. V lost 2 bases and J lost 2; bases outside the gene matches: 15. The CDR3 DNA is TGCGCCAGCAGTCAAATCCAACAGGGGGCGCTTAGAGGAAACTATGGCTACACCTTC. Its translation: CASSQIQQGALRGNYGYTF.